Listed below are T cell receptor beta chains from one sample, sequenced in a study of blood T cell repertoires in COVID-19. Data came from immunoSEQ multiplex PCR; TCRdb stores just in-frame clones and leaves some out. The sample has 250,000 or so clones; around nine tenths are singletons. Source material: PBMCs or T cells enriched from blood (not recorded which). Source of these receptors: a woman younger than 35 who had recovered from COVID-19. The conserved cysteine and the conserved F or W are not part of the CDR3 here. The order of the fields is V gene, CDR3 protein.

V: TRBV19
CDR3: ASRGDYGIGELF

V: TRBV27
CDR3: ASSLSFRPPYGYT

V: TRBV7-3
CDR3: ASSSLAGAYNEQF

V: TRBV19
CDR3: ASSIGGLAGPETQY

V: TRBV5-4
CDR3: ASSLFGTGPLTT

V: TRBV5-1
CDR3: ASSIGGGTEAF

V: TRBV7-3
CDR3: ASSGQGLANTYNEQF

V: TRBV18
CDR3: ASSPRGGNTDTQY

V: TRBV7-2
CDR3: ASSLYPQGAAEAF

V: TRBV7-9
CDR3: ASSRSGRVETQY

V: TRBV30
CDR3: AWSKGGTQY

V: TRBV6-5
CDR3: ASGTGNTEAF

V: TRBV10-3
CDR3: AISEYPGGPYEQF

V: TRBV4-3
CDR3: ASSQELPGESSGNTIY

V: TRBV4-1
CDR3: ASSQVGGGAGDEQF

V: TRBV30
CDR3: AWAGLQPSGYGYT

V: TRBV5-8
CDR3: ASSHDNEAF

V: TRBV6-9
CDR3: ASSCPPRQETQY

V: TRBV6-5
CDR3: ASSPRGGETQY

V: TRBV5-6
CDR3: ASSLLGQGHEKLF

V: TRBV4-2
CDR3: ASSQATAVVGKLF

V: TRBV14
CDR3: ASSQWTSDEQF

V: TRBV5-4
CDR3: ASSLDSYQPQH

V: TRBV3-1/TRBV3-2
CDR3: ASSRRVSGAPDTQY

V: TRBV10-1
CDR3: ASKGQNTEAF

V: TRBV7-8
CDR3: ASSWDRRRSGANVLT

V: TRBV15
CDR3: ATSRPGLDTDTQY

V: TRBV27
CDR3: ASSSLTVNTEAF

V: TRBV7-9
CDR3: ASSHLTGGANEQF

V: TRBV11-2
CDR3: ASSFRGTYNSPLH

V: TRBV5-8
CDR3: ASSAWTHANTGELF

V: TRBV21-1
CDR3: ASSTTGERSSYNEQF

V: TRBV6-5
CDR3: ASSYSQGYQPQH

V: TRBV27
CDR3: ASSPRGGQPGELF